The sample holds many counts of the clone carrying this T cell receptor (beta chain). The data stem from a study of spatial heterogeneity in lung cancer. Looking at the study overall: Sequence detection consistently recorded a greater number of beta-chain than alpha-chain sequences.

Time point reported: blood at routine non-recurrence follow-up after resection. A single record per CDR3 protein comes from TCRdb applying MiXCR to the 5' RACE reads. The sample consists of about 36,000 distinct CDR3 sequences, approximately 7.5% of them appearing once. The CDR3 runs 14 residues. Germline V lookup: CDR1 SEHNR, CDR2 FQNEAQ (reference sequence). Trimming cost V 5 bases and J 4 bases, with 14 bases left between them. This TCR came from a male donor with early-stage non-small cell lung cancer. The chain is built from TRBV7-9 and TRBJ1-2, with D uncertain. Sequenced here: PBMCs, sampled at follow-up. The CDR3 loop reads CASSADFEGYGYTF. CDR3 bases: TGTGCCAGCAGCGCAGACTTCGAAGGCTATGGCTACACCTTC.